This T cell receptor beta chain was captured in a study of T cell responses to AZD1222 COVID-19 vaccine. Findings and caveats of the study: Per reports, nearly half of all spike-specific TCRs target regions that are unmutated in variants. CD4 TCRs associated with vaccination spanned spike, dominating at 160-218 and 743-854.

Sequencing used immunoSEQ multiplex PCR; TCRdb keeps in-frame clones, though not all of them. The sample yields about 59,000 clones, 89% seen once. CDR3 length: 13 residues. Per germline, CDR1 SGDLS and CDR2 YYNGEE. V was shortened by 2 bases and J by 2 bases, with 8 bases between the two germline ends. As for this clone: The antigen is undetermined.

The V gene is TRBV9, the J gene TRBJ2-7; no clear D. The sequenced sample was peripheral blood, obtained 28 days after the second AZD1222 dose. This receptor was taken from an adult who received the AZD1222 COVID-19 vaccine. Here the CDR3 DNA reads TGTGCCAGCAGCGTGGGCCCTACCTACGAGCAGTACTTC. This translates into CASSVGPTYEQYF.